One T cell receptor (beta chain) is described in this entry. Its specificity is not known. Via MiXCR, TCRdb re-called the reads, giving one row per CDR3 protein. The sample includes roughly 49,000 distinct CDR3 sequences, 20% to 25% of them seen just once. This entry is derived from a study of T cell repertoires in cytomegalovirus infection. On the study more broadly: Signatures in public TCR beta sequences pointed to both CMV infection and matching HLA type.

The ends lost 6 bases at V and 4 bases at J; junction bases unmatched: 10. CDR1 LNHDA and CDR2 SQIVND come from the germline V gene (reference sequence). The CDR3 sequence is 16 residues long. Sequencing was done on a sample of PBMCs, sequenced either directly or after in vitro stimulation (not recorded which). The chain recombines TRBV19 with TRBJ1-5, with TRBD1 matching 9 bases. This clonotype was sampled from a human donor in good health (CMV status not recorded). Some clones in this sample may be carry-over from other donors' samples. CDR3 residues: CASSHWTGAANQPQHF. The DNA for the CDR3 is TGTGCCAGTAGCCATTGGACAGGGGCCGCTAATCAGCCCCAGCATTTT.